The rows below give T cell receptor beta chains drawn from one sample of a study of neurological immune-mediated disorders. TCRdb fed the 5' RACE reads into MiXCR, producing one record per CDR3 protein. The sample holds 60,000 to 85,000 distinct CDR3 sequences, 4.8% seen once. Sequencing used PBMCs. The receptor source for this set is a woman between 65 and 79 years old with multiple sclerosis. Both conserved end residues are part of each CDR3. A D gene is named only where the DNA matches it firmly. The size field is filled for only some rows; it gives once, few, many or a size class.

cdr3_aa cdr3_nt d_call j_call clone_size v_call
CASSLGGTSGAYEQYF TGCGCCAGCAGCTTGGGCGGGACTAGCGGGGCTTACGAGCAGTACTTC TRBD2 TRBJ2-7 many TRBV5-1
CASRTTGQGGNQPQHF TGTGCCAGCAGGACAACCGGACAGGGGGGCAATCAGCCCCAGCATTTT TRBD1 TRBJ1-5 many TRBV6-5
CASSHSGWRNEQFF TGTGCCAGCAGCCACTCAGGGTGGCGGAATGAGCAGTTCTTC - TRBJ2-1 few TRBV3-1
CASSLQGPTYEQYF TGTGCCAGCAGCTTACAGGGCCCAACCTACGAGCAGTACTTC - TRBJ2-7 many TRBV7-3
CASSLEGWGSTEAFF TGCGCCAGCAGCTTGGAAGGTTGGGGGAGCACTGAAGCTTTCTTT - TRBJ1-1 - TRBV5-1
CASRTSSTDTQYF TGTGCCAGCAGGACCTCTAGCACAGATACGCAGTATTTT - TRBJ2-3 many TRBV14
CASSWDRGQTGELFF TGTGCCAGCAGTTGGGACAGGGGGCAAACCGGGGAGCTGTTTTTT TRBD1 TRBJ2-2 few TRBV6-1
CASSLDFRGPYNEQFF TGCGCCAGCAGCTTGGACTTCAGGGGGCCCTACAATGAGCAGTTCTTC TRBD1 TRBJ2-1 - TRBV5-1
CSAGQGGHEQFF TGCAGTGCCGGACAGGGGGGGCATGAGCAGTTCTTC TRBD1 TRBJ2-1 medium-sized TRBV20-1
CASSLTGATEAFF TGCGCCAGCAGCCTGACAGGGGCGACTGAAGCTTTCTTT TRBD1 TRBJ1-1 many TRBV4-1
CASSPRTGGGQPQHF TGTGCCAGCTCACCACGGACAGGTGGAGGTCAGCCCCAGCATTTT TRBD1 TRBJ1-5 few TRBV18
CASSLGTATDTQYF TGTGCCAGCAGCCTCGGGACAGCCACAGATACGCAGTATTTT TRBD1 TRBJ2-3 many TRBV7-9
CASSPRDRENTEAFF TGTGCCAGCAGCCCCCGGGACAGGGAGAACACTGAAGCTTTCTTT TRBD1 TRBJ1-1 many TRBV3-1
CASSVEGIRTAYEQYF TGTGCCAGCAGCGTAGAGGGCATCAGGACGGCATACGAGCAGTACTTC - TRBJ2-7 many TRBV9
CATMDRETISNEQFF TGTGCCACTATGGACCGTGAGACTATCTCCAATGAGCAGTTCTTC - TRBJ2-1 many TRBV6-2/TRBV6-3
CASTPFMRDAYEQYF TGCGCCAGCACCCCCTTCATGCGGGACGCCTACGAGCAGTACTTC - TRBJ2-7 few TRBV5-1
CSARRLAGVNEQFF TGCAGTGCTAGGCGGCTAGCGGGAGTCAATGAGCAGTTCTTC TRBD2 TRBJ2-1 many TRBV20-1
CASSTKGPDTQYF TGCGCCAGCAGCACGAAGGGTCCGGATACGCAGTATTTT - TRBJ2-3 many TRBV4-1
CASTLGVTDSPLHF TGTGCCAGCACCTTGGGGGTCACAGACTCACCCCTCCACTTT - TRBJ1-6 many TRBV12-3/TRBV12-4
CASSLDEETQYF TGTGCCAGCAGCTTAGATGAAGAGACCCAGTACTTC - TRBJ2-5 many TRBV11-2
CSASAGTFENTIYF TGCAGTGCTAGCGCCGGGACCTTTGAAAACACCATATATTTT - TRBJ1-3 - TRBV20-1
CASSQGTGGTGELFF TGCGCCAGCAGCCAAGGGACAGGGGGCACCGGGGAGCTGTTTTTT TRBD1 TRBJ2-2 many TRBV4-1
CSASPPGGQKQETQYF TGCAGTGCTAGTCCCCCGGGGGGCCAGAAACAAGAGACCCAGTACTTC - TRBJ2-5 many TRBV20-1
CASSQDLRGRAGELFF TGCGCCAGCAGCCAAGATTTGAGGGGTAGGGCCGGGGAGCTGTTTTTT - TRBJ2-2 many TRBV4-3
CSGLTGKTLNEQFF TGCAGCGGACTTACAGGGAAAACTCTCAATGAGCAGTTCTTC - TRBJ2-1 many TRBV29-1
CASSEEGTGGRLYF TGCGCCAGCAGTGAGGAGGGGACCGGCGGGAGGCTGTACTTC TRBD2 TRBJ2-7 - TRBV10-1